This T cell receptor beta chain was recovered during a study of blood T cell repertoires in COVID-19. About the research overall: Sources were T cells, B-cell-depleted T cells, or PBMCs; the material itself was cDNA or gDNA.

V shed 3 bases and J shed 8 bases, with 19 bases lying between them. This CDR3 contains 15 residues. The germline V gene encodes CDR1 SGHAT and CDR2 FQNNGV. How the authors handled the data: Estimation of nucleated cell counts was performed using reference gene primer amplification. Clones were sequenced by immunoSEQ multiplex PCR, and TCRdb holds only the in-frame ones, with some missing. V, J and clone size are taken as reported in that table, and D and trimming were inferred from the DNA itself. The data contain over 200,000 clones, approximately 90% of them singletons. The sequencing input was peripheral blood. The receptor was derived from a man aged 55 to 70 with COVID-19, enrolled during active disease. This sequence joins TRBV11-2 and TRBJ1-2; tentative D call: TRBD1 (6 bases). In DNA, the CDR3 is TGTGCCAGCAGCTTGGCAGGGGCTCAGGCCCTAGGCTACACCTTC. It yields the protein CASSLAGAQALGYTF.